The 29 T cell receptor beta chains below all came from one sample that was sequenced in a study of cytomegalovirus exposure and HLA in healthy donors. Vbeta (60) and Jbeta (13) primers were used in the PCR. Repertoires were generated with immunoSEQ multiplex PCR, while TCRdb's copy carries only in-frame clones and drops some. The profile shows about 150,000 clones, approximately 78% of them singletons. Sequencing was done on a sample of PBMCs. Receptors were obtained from a man between 35 and 55 years old in good health and CMV-seropositive.

The chain links TRBV5-6 to TRBJ1-3; tentatively, D is TRBD1 (6 bases). V was cut by 4 bases and J by 0 bases, with 11 bases left in between. The CDR3 covers 15 residues. CDR1 and CDR2 (germline): SGHDT, YYEEEE. The CDR3 DNA reads TGTGCCAGCAGCCAGGACAGTCTCTCTGGAAACACCATATATTTT. It specifies CASSQDSLSGNTIYF.

This sequence joins TRBV10-2 and TRBJ1-5, with 8 nucleotides matching TRBD1. The ends lost 4 bases at V and 1 base at J; junction bases unmatched: 6. The CDR3 is made up of 16 amino acids. Per the germline V gene, CDR1 is WSHSY and CDR2 is SAAADI. CDR3 sequence: CASSAGGEGSNQPQHF. The CDR3 nucleotides read TGCGCCAGCAGTGCAGGGGGCGAGGGAAGCAATCAGCCCCAGCATTTT.

The V gene is TRBV29-1, the J gene TRBJ2-7; the match to TRBD1 covers 10 bases. J gave up 2 bases and V 8 bases, and 9 bases lay outside the gene matches. The CDR3 consists of 14 residues. Germline V gene lookup returns CDR1 SQVTM and CDR2 ANQGSEA. In nucleotides, the CDR3 is TGCAGCACCCGAACTGGGACAGGGGCCTACGAGCAGTACTTC. Translating it yields CSTRTGTGAYEQYF.

The chain carries TRBV2 and TRBJ1-5, with 9 bases fitting TRBD1. V shed 7 bases, J shed 0 bases, and the junction held 4 bases outside the gene matches. The CDR3 loop spans 15 amino acids. CDR1 is SNHLY and CDR2 is FYNNEI in the germline V gene. CDR3 residues: CASTGTGFSNQPQHF. The CDR3 DNA reads as TGTGCCAGCACCGGGACAGGGTTTAGCAATCAGCCCCAGCATTTT.

The chain employs TRBV7-6 and TRBJ1-4; 7 bases align to TRBD1. The ends lost 1 base at V and 5 bases at J; junction bases unmatched: 7. Germline-derived CDR1 and CDR2 are SGHVS and FNYEAQ. The CDR3 contains 16 residues. The CDR3 is CASSLGATGPNEKLFF. The CDR3, as DNA: TGTGCCAGCAGCTTAGGGGCGACAGGGCCAAATGAAAAACTGTTTTTT.

This clone is medium-sized in the sample. The chain links TRBV10-1 to TRBJ2-4, with D tentatively TRBD1 (6 bases). Deletions cut 3 bases from V and 10 bases from J, with 10 bases between. The germline gives CDR1 WNHNN, CDR2 SYGVQD (reference sequence). This CDR3 comprises 12 residues. CDR3 sequence: CASSDDRRIQYF. The CDR3 DNA follows: TGCGCCAGCAGTGATGACAGGCGGATTCAGTACTTC.

The gene calls are TRBV6-5 and TRBJ2-7; D unresolved. V was shortened by 2 bases and J by 5 bases, with 4 bases between the two germline ends. Germline CDR1 reads MNHEY; CDR2 reads SVGAGI. CDR3 length: 11 amino acids. CDR3 coding DNA: TGTGCCAGCAGTTACCTAGACGAGCAGTACTTC. Translation gives CASSYLDEQYF.

This clone has a single count. The CDR3 sequence is CASSEAVHPFYGNTIYF. CDR3 in DNA: TGTGCCAGCAGTGAAGCGGTTCATCCGTTCTATGGAAACACCATATATTTT. V usage is TRBV2 and J usage is TRBJ1-3, with D unresolved. CDR3 length: 17 residues. Germline CDR1 and CDR2: SNHLY and FYNNEI. Trimming cost V 0 bases and J 3 bases, with 15 bases left between them.

This chain uses TRBV11-2 with TRBJ2-3, with TRBD1 matching 7 bases. Germline V gene data show CDR1 as SGHAT and CDR2 as FQNNGV. This CDR3 region has 16 residues. Germline trimming cut 1 base from V and 5 bases from J; bases unmatched to any gene: 9. The DNA for the CDR3 is TGTGCCAGCAGCTTAGCGCTGGACAGGCGAATAGATACGCAGTATTTT. This sequence encodes CASSLALDRRIDTQYF.

The CDR3: CASSETRSGTDTQYF. DNA for the CDR3: TGTGCCAGCAGTGAAACGAGGAGCGGCACAGATACGCAGTATTTT. The V and J genes are TRBV6-1 and TRBJ2-3; D is ambiguous. V was shortened by 2 bases and J by 1 base, with 10 bases between the two germline ends. This CDR3 region has 15 residues. Germline CDR1 and CDR2: MNHNS and SASEGT.

This chain uses TRBV29-1 with TRBJ1-1; TRBD1 is a possible D gene (5 bases). V dropped 4 bases and J dropped 3 bases, with 15 bases sitting between them. The length of the CDR3 is 14 residues. Germline values: CDR1 SQVTM, CDR2 ANQGSEA. CDR3 sequence reads: CSVVGTPGDTEAFF. Here the CDR3 DNA reads TGCAGCGTTGTCGGGACTCCTGGGGACACTGAAGCTTTCTTT.

The chain recombines TRBV9 with TRBJ2-1, with D possibly being TRBD1 (5 bases). V was shortened by 4 bases and J by 6 bases, with 17 bases between the two germline ends. This CDR3 comprises 15 residues. The germline gives CDR1 SGDLS, CDR2 YYNGEE. The CDR3 reads CASSPPVRGLNEQFF. Here the CDR3 DNA reads TGTGCCAGCAGCCCCCCTGTTAGGGGTCTCAATGAGCAGTTCTTC.

This sequence joins TRBV6-5 and TRBJ1-2, with a tentative D call TRBD1 (6 bases). CDR1 is MNHEY and CDR2 is SVGAGI in the germline V gene. The ends were cut back, 5 bases at V and 4 bases at J, with 8 bases in the middle. The CDR3 length is 12 residues. CDR3 DNA: TGTGCCAGCAGTCAACAGGGCTATGGCTACACCTTC. Amino acids: CASSQQGYGYTF.

The chain links TRBV9 to TRBJ2-1; D possibly corresponds to TRBD1 (6 bases). Between the trimmed V and J ends, which lost 2 bases and 0 bases, there was a span of 18 bases. Germline CDR1 is SGDLS and CDR2 is YYNGEE. This CDR3 has 18 amino acids. CDR3 amino acids: CASSVPNQGLSSYNEQFF. The CDR3 DNA follows: TGTGCCAGCAGCGTCCCGAATCAGGGGCTTAGCTCCTACAATGAGCAGTTCTTC.

V and J are TRBV27 and TRBJ1-1; maybe TRBD1 (5 bases). The CDR3 sequence is 13 residues long. Germline V gene sequence: CDR1 MNHEY, CDR2 SMNVEV (reference sequence). Trimming stripped 3 bases from V and 9 bases from J, with 14 bases between. CDR3 DNA sequence: TGTGCCAGCAGTTTGGGACTTGACGCAAAAGCTTTCTTT. Protein: CASSLGLDAKAFF.

The rearrangement links TRBV15 to TRBJ1-2, with 8 bases fitting TRBD1. CDR3 length: 14 amino acids. Losses at the gene ends were 6 bases for V and 3 bases for J; bases not matched to a gene: 6. The V gene's germline CDR1 is LNHNV and CDR2 YYDKDF (reference sequence). CDR3 nucleotide sequence: TGTGCCACCAGTGAGCAGGGGGCGGACTATGGCTACACCTTC. It codes for CATSEQGADYGYTF.

The V gene is TRBV9, the J gene TRBJ2-1, with 8 bases identical to TRBD2. The germline V gene encodes CDR1 SGDLS and CDR2 YYNGEE. V lost 0 bases and J lost 10; bases outside the gene matches: 12. This CDR3 comprises 16 residues. CDR3 residues: CASSVEGSGARREQFF. In DNA form, the CDR3 reads TGTGCCAGCAGCGTAGAAGGTAGCGGGGCCCGTAGGGAGCAGTTCTTC.

The sample holds one count of this clone. The rearrangement uses TRBV5-1 and TRBJ2-3; 9 nucleotides match TRBD1. This CDR3 has 15 amino acids. V was clipped by 6 bases and J by 3 bases; unmatched bases: 8. Germline CDR1 and CDR2: SGHRS and YFSETQ. The DNA of the CDR3 is TGCGCCAGCACCGGGACAGGGTGGGGAACAGATACGCAGTATTTT. This gives the protein CASTGTGWGTDTQYF.

In nucleotides, the CDR3 is TGTGCCAGCAGAGACTTTCAGACAGCTAACTATGGCTACACCTTC. Translated, it gives CASRDFQTANYGYTF. This chain connects TRBV6-1 to TRBJ1-2; D possibly corresponds to TRBD1 (5 bases). V dropped 6 bases and J dropped 0 bases, with 14 bases sitting between them. The CDR3 runs 15 residues. Per germline, CDR1 MNHNS and CDR2 SASEGT.

This clone was observed a handful of times. The chain is built from TRBV9 and TRBJ1-2; 8 bases map to TRBD1. This CDR3 is built from 15 residues. Germline V lookup: CDR1 SGDLS, CDR2 YYNGEE. V lost 0 bases to trimming and J lost 8 bases; unmatched junction nucleotides: 9. The CDR3 here is CASSVEAGGAFGYTF. The CDR3 nucleotides are TGTGCCAGCAGCGTAGAGGCAGGGGGCGCGTTCGGCTACACCTTC.

This clone was seen just once. The V call is TRBV29-1, the J call TRBJ1-1; no clear D. The CDR3 totals 13 residues. Germline loops: CDR1 SQVTM, CDR2 ANQGSEA. V was clipped by 4 bases and J by 0 bases, with 9 bases between them. In DNA, the CDR3 is TGCAGCGTTGCAAGACTGGTGAACACTGAAGCTTTCTTT. This sequence encodes CSVARLVNTEAFF.

The chain has TRBV18 and TRBJ1-4; D may be TRBD1 (5 bases). This CDR3 is built from 16 residues. The V gene's germline CDR1 is KGHSH and CDR2 LQKENI. V gave up 1 base and J gave up 0 bases, with 9 bases separating them. CDR3 amino acids: CASSPREGTTNEKLFF. The CDR3 DNA reads as TGTGCCAGCTCACCACGGGAGGGGACAACTAATGAAAAACTGTTTTTT.

This chain uses TRBV28 with TRBJ2-1; 7 bases match TRBD2. The CDR3 is 15 residues long. V lost 5 bases, J lost 10 bases, and 14 bases stayed unmatched. Germline loops: CDR1 MDHEN, CDR2 SYDVKM. The CDR3 nucleotides are TGTGCCAGCAGTACCCCACGGACTAGGCCTGAGGAGCAGTTCTTC. Amino acid sequence: CASSTPRTRPEEQFF.

The rearrangement links TRBV18 to TRBJ2-7; the match to TRBD1 covers 10 bases. The V gene end was trimmed by 4 bases and the J gene end by 7 bases; junction bases not matched to a gene: 7. This CDR3 region has 14 residues. Germline CDR1 KGHSH, CDR2 LQKENI. The CDR3 loop reads CASSQRDRGGEQYF. Here the CDR3 DNA reads TGTGCCAGCTCACAGAGGGACAGGGGAGGAGAGCAGTACTTC.

The chain uses TRBV4-2 and TRBJ2-3, with 10 nucleotides matching TRBD2. This CDR3 contains 16 residues. Germline V lookup: CDR1 LGHNA, CDR2 YNFKEQ. V shed 4 bases, J shed 6 bases, and the junction held 10 bases outside the gene matches. The CDR3 here is CASSRSPSGSTDTQYF. CDR3 DNA sequence: TGTGCCAGCAGCCGCTCGCCTAGCGGGAGTACGGATACGCAGTATTTT.

This clone was picked up one time. The same CDR3 arises from other DNA sequences in this sample as well. The rearrangement uses TRBV19 and TRBJ2-5; 9 bases map to TRBD2. Germline V gene lookup returns CDR1 LNHDA and CDR2 SQIVND (reference sequence). There are 14 residues in the CDR3. V was pared by 4 bases and J by 2 bases, with 2 bases of the junction left unmatched. The CDR3 loop reads CASSRLAEQETQYF. DNA of the CDR3: TGTGCCAGTAGTAGACTAGCGGAGCAAGAGACCCAGTACTTC.

The V call is TRBV7-2, the J call TRBJ1-1; 7 bases map to TRBD1. Germline lookup yields CDR1 SGHTA and CDR2 FQGNSA. The CDR3 loop spans 15 amino acids. Trimming removed 2 bases from V and 1 base from J; junction bases left unmatched: 4. The DNA for the CDR3 is TGTGCCAGCAGCTTAATGGGACAGAAGAACACTGAAGCTTTCTTT. Translating it yields CASSLMGQKNTEAFF. Combining the CDR3 with reference TRBV7-2 and TRBJ1-1 gives the whole variable domain GAGVSQSPSNKVTEKGKDVELRCDPISGHTALYWYRQSLGQGLEFLIYFQGNSAPDKSGLPSDRFSAERTGGSVSTLTIQRTQQEDSAVYLCASSLMGQKNTEAFFGQGTRLTVV.

This clone was seen a single time. The genes are TRBV2 and TRBJ2-7, with D uncertain. Germline lookup yields CDR1 SNHLY and CDR2 FYNNEI. V was trimmed by 6 bases and J by 6 bases, leaving 9 bases between them. CDR3 size: 11 residues. CDR3 bases: TGTGCCAGCAGCCCTGGCACCGAGCAGTACTTC. Translation: CASSPGTEQYF.

This clone was recorded a few times. The chain is built from TRBV27 and TRBJ1-1, with D tentatively TRBD1 (5 bases). Looked up from germline, CDR1 is MNHEY and CDR2 is SMNVEV (reference sequence). This CDR3 has 17 amino acids. V lost 2 bases, J lost 0 bases, and 16 bases lay in between. The CDR3 is CASSLRQPPTMNTEAFF. The CDR3 region has the DNA TGTGCCAGCAGTTTACGACAGCCCCCGACCATGAACACTGAAGCTTTCTTT.